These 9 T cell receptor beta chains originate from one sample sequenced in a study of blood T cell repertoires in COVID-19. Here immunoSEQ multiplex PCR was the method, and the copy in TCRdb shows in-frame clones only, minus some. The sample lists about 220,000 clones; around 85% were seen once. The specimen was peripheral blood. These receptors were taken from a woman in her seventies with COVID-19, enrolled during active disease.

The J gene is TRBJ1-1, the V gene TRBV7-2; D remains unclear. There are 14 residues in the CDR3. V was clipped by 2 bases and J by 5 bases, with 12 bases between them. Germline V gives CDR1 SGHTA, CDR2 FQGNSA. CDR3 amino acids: CASSLSPGWTEAFF. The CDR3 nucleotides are TGTGCCAGCAGCTTATCACCGGGGTGGACTGAAGCTTTCTTT.

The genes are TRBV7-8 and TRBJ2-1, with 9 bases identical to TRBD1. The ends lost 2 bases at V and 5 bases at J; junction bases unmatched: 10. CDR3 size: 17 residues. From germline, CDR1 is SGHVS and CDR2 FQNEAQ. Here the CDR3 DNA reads TGTGCCAGCAGCTTATCACCCGACAGGGGGATTCACAATGAGCAGTTCTTC. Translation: CASSLSPDRGIHNEQFF.

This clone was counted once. The CDR3 sequence is CASRQGGSGANVLTF. The CDR3 DNA reads as TGTGCCAGCAGGCAAGGGGGCTCTGGGGCCAACGTCCTGACTTTC. The chain has TRBV27 and TRBJ2-6, with TRBD1 as a possible D gene (6 bases). The CDR3 length is 15 residues. The V end lost 6 bases, the J end lost 0 bases, and 9 bases lay between the germline ends. Germline values: CDR1 MNHEY, CDR2 SMNVEV (reference sequence).

CDR3 in amino acids: CATGSGPVHNEKLFF. For the CDR3, the DNA is TGTGCCACCGGGAGCGGGCCCGTCCATAATGAAAAACTGTTTTTT. V gene TRBV10-3 combines with J gene TRBJ1-4, with D hard to call. The CDR3 spans 15 residues. Per the germline V gene, CDR1 is ENHRY and CDR2 is SYGVKD. V was pared by 10 bases and J by 4 bases, with 19 bases between.

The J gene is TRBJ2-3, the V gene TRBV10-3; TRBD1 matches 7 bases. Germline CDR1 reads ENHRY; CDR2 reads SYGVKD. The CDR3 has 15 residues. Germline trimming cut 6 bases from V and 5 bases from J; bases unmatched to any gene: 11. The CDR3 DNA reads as TGTGCCATCAGGGGAGAGGGGGCGCTGGGAGATACGCAGTATTTT. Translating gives CAIRGEGALGDTQYF.

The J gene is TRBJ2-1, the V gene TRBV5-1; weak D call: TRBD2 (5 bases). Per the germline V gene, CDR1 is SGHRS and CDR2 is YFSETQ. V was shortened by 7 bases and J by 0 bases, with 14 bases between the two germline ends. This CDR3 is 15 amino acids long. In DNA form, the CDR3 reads TGCGCCAGCTCTAGCTTCTCGAGCTCCTACAATGAGCAGTTCTTC. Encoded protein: CASSSFSSSYNEQFF.

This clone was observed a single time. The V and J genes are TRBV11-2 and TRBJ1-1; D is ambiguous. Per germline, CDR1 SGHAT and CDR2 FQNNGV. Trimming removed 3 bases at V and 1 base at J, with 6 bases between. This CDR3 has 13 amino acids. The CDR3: CASSFAENTEAFF. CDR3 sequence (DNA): TGTGCCAGCAGCTTCGCAGAGAACACTGAAGCTTTCTTT.

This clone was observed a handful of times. The CDR3: CASSHGTVNQPQHF. The DNA for the CDR3 is TGTGCCAGCAGCCACGGGACAGTCAATCAGCCCCAGCATTTT. The chain joins TRBV4-2 to TRBJ1-5, with 7 bases matching TRBD1. V shed 3 bases, J shed 3 bases, and the junction held 2 bases outside the gene matches. The CDR3 is 14 amino acids. Germline V gene lookup returns CDR1 LGHNA and CDR2 YNFKEQ.

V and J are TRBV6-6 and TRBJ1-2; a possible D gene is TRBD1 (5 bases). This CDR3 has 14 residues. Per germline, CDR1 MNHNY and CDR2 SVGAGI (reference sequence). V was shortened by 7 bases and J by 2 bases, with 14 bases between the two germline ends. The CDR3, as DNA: TGTGCCAGCACCATAATGACAGAAAACTATGGCTACACCTTC. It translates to CASTIMTENYGYTF.